These T cell receptor beta chains were read from a single sample in a study of T cell repertoires in cytomegalovirus infection. TCRdb itself ran the reads through MiXCR, one entry per CDR3 protein. The sample consists of fewer than 1,000,000 distinct CDR3 sequences, about 33% of them appearing once. These receptors' antigens are unknown. The source was cultured CD8+ T cells from PBMCs, collected from culture after CMV antigen stimulation. All receptors derive from a human donor in good health (CMV status not recorded). Some clones in this sample may be carry-over from other donors' samples. CDR3s leave out the opening cysteine and the closing phenylalanine or tryptophan. Each record gives: V gene, J gene, D gene, CDR3 protein. A D gene is named only where the DNA matches it firmly.

TRBV12-3/TRBV12-4	TRBJ1-5	NA	ANSLEGGHQPQH
TRBV6-6	TRBJ1-1	NA	ASSYIRNTEAF
TRBV4-2	TRBJ1-1	NA	ASSQEGSTEAF
TRBV4-1	TRBJ1-1	NA	ASSQDPQGGWGVWAF
TRBV6-8	TRBJ2-1	TRBD2	ASNYLRGVPYNEQF
TRBV6-1	TRBJ2-7	NA	ASSESLSYEQY
TRBV5-6	TRBJ1-4	TRBD1	ASSTTGQYNEKLF
TRBV27	TRBJ1-2	NA	ASSLLPDNNYGYT
TRBV11-2	TRBJ2-6	NA	ASSSDLAGANVLT
TRBV19	TRBJ2-1	NA	ASSINPSGIEQF
TRBV27	TRBJ2-1	NA	ASSLLGDQQF
TRBV4-1	TRBJ1-5	NA	ASSQDLLTGYQPQH
TRBV27	TRBJ2-6	NA	ASSSLLEDPLGGANVLT
TRBV29-1	TRBJ1-3	NA	SVVNPPNTIY
TRBV4-1	TRBJ1-5	NA	ASSQDFLRPQH
TRBV6-2/TRBV6-3	TRBJ2-2	TRBD2	ASSYSGGASRELF
TRBV7-6	TRBJ1-6	NA	ASSLELQGYNSPLH
TRBV14	TRBJ1-2	NA	ASSQDQTGWFYGYT
TRBV12-5	TRBJ2-7	NA	ASGLAVGEQY
TRBV2	TRBJ2-5	TRBD2	ASSSGLAGGPGQETQY
TRBV7-6	TRBJ2-1	TRBD2	ASSGYSGGDGEQF
TRBV6-5	TRBJ2-7	TRBD1	ASSYSRTGMNEQY
TRBV6-1	TRBJ1-2	NA	ASGNSAVNYGYT
TRBV27	TRBJ1-6	NA	ASSLLGNSPLH
TRBV12-3/TRBV12-4	TRBJ2-1	NA	ASSWTLEQF
TRBV12-3/TRBV12-4	TRBJ2-3	NA	ASSFPGVTTDTQY
TRBV4-1	TRBJ2-1	TRBD2	ASSQQRGLYNEQF
TRBV6-5	TRBJ2-5	NA	ASSPLLAWREETQY
TRBV4-1	TRBJ1-1	NA	ASSQNGREGSEAF
TRBV14	TRBJ2-7	NA	ASSWEAASYEQY
TRBV29-1	TRBJ2-2	TRBD2	SVLTSGGASGELF
TRBV6-6	TRBJ1-4	NA	ASREQVLNEKLF
TRBV7-6	TRBJ2-1	TRBD1	ASTETGAGEQF
TRBV10-3	TRBJ2-2	NA	AISVGGEGTGELF
TRBV7-6	TRBJ1-2	NA	ASSPPTAQDGYT
TRBV12-3/TRBV12-4	TRBJ1-3	TRBD1	ASRGTGPGNTIY
TRBV4-3	TRBJ1-2	NA	ASSQDNPQNYGYT
TRBV28	TRBJ2-5	TRBD2	ASSLPTSGGTQETQY
TRBV7-2	TRBJ2-3	TRBD1	ASSRTGKGTDTQY
TRBV5-1	TRBJ2-6	TRBD1	ASSLGTGTGANVLT
TRBV9	TRBJ1-1	TRBD1	ASSGDSGGAF
TRBV11-2	TRBJ2-1	NA	ASSLDPLGNEQF
TRBV7-4	TRBJ2-3	TRBD2	ASSYIAGATDTQY
TRBV14	TRBJ2-7	NA	ASSQVGPEQY